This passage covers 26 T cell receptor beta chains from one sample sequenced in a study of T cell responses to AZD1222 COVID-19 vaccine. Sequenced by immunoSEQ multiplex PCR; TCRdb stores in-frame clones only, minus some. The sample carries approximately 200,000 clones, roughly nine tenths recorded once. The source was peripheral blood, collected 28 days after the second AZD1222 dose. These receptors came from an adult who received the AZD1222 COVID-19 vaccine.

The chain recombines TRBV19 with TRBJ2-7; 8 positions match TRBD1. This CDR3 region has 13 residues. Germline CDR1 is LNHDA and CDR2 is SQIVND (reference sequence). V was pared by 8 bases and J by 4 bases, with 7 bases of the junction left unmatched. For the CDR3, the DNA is TGTGCCAGTTCAGGGGGCGAACTATACGAGCAGTACTTC. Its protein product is CASSGGELYEQYF.

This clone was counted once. CDR3 sequence (DNA): TGTGCCAGCAGCCAAGATCCGGGGTCACCCCTCCACTTT. Amino acid sequence: CASSQDPGSPLHF. This sequence joins TRBV3-1 (or the pseudogene TRBV3-2) and TRBJ1-6; D gene unclear. The CDR3 totals 13 residues. Germline loops: CDR1 LGHDT, CDR2 YNNKEL (reference sequence). V was shortened by 0 bases and J by 10 bases, with 7 bases between the two germline ends.

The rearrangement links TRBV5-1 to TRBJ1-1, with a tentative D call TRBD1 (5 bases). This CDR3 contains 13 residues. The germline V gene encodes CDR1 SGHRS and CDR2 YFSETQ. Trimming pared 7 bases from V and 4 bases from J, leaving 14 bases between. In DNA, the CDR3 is TGCGCCAGCTCCCGGGCCGGGGGCACTGAAGCTTTCTTT. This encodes CASSRAGGTEAFF.

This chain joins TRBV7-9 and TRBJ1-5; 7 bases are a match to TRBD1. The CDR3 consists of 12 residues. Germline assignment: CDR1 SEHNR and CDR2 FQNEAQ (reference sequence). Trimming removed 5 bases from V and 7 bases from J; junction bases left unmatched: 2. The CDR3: CASSAGGQPQHF. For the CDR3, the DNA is TGTGCCAGCAGCGCAGGGGGACAGCCCCAGCATTTT.

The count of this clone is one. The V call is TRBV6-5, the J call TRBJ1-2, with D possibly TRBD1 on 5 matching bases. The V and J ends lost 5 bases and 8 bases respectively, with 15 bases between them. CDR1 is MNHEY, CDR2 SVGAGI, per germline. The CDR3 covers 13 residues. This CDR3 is CASSQDIPSGYTF. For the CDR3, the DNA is TGTGCCAGCAGTCAGGACATTCCTTCGGGCTACACCTTC.

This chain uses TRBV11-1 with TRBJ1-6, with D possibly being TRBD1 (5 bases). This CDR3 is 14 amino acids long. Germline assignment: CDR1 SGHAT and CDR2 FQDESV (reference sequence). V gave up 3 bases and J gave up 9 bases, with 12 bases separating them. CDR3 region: CASSFPGPGSPLHF. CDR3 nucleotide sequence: TGTGCCAGCAGCTTCCCGGGGCCCGGTTCACCCCTCCACTTT.

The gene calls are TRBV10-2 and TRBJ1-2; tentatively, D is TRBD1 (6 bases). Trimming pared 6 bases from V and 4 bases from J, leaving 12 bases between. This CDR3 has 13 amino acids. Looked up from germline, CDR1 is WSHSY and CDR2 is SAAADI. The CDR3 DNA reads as TGCGCCAGCAGACCGGGACAAGGCTATGGCTACACCTTC. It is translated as CASRPGQGYGYTF.

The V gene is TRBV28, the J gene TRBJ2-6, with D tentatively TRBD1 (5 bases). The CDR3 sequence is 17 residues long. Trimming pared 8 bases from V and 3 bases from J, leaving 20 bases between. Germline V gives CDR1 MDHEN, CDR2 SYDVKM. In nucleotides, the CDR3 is TGTGCCAGCCTTTCGGTAGGACCAACAGGTGGGGCCAACGTCCTGACTTTC. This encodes CASLSVGPTGGANVLTF.

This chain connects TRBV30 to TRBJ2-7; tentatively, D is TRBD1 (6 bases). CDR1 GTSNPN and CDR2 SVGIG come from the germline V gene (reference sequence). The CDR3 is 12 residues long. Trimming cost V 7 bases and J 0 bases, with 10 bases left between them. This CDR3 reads CALTGSSYEQYF. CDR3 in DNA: TGTGCCTTGACAGGTAGCTCCTACGAGCAGTACTTC. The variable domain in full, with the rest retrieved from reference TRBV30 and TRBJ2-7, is SQTIHQWPATLVQPVGSPLSLECTVEGTSNPNLYWYRQAAGRGLQLLFYSVGIGQISSEVPQNLSASRPQDRQFILSSKKLLLSDSGFYLCALTGSSYEQYFGPGTRLTVT.

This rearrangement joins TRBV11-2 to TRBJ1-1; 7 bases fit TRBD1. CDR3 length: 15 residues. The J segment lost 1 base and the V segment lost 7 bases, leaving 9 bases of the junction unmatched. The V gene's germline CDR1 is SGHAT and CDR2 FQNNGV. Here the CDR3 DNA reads TGTGCCAGCAACCTACACGGGACAGAGAACACTGAAGCTTTCTTT. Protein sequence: CASNLHGTENTEAFF.

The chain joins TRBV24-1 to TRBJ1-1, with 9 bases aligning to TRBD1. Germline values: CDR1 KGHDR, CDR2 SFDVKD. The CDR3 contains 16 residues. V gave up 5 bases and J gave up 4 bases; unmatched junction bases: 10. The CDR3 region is CATSAPTGGGSTEAFF. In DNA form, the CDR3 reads TGTGCCACCAGTGCGCCTACAGGGGGCGGGAGCACTGAAGCTTTCTTT.

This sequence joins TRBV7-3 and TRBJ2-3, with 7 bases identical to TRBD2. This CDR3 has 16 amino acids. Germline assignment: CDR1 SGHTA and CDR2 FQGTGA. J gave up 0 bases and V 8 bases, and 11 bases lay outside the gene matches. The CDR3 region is CASPGLGTTSTDTQYF. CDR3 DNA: TGTGCCAGCCCGGGGTTGGGGACTACTAGCACAGATACGCAGTATTTT.

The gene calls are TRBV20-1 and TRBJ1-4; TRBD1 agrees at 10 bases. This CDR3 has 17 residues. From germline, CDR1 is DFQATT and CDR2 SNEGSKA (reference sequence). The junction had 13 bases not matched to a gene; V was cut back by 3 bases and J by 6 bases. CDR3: CSASGGRPGQGYEKLFF. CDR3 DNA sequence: TGCAGTGCTAGTGGGGGGAGACCGGGACAGGGGTATGAAAAACTGTTTTTT.

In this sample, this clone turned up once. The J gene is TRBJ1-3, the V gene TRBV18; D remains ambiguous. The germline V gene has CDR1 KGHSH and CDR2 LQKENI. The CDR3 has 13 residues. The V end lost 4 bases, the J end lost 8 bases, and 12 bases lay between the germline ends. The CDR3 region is CASSLALLDTIYF. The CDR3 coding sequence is TGTGCCAGCTCACTGGCCCTTCTGGACACCATATATTTT.

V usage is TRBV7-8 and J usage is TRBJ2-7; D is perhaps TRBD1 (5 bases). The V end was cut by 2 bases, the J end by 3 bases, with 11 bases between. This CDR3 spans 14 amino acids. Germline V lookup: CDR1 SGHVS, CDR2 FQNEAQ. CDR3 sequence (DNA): TGTGCCAGCAGCTTAAGACAGCCAATCTACGAGCAGTACTTC. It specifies CASSLRQPIYEQYF. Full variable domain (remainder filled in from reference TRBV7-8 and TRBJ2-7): GAGVSQSPRYKVAKRGQDVALRCDPISGHVSLFWYQQALGQGPEFLTYFQNEAQLDKSGLPSDRFFAERPEGSVSTLKIQRTQQEDSAVYLCASSLRQPIYEQYFGPGTRLTVT.

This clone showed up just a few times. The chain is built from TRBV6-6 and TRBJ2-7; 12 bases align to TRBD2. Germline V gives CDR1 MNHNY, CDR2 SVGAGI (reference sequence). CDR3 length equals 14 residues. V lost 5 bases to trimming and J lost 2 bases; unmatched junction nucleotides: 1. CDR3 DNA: TGTGCCAGCAGTCGACTAGCGGGAGCCTACGAGCAGTACTTC. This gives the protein CASSRLAGAYEQYF.

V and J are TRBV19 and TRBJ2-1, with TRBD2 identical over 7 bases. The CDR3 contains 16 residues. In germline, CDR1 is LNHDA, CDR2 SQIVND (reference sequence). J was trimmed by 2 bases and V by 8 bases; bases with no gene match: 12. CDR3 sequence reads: CASRRDGLAAYNEQFF. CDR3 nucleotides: TGTGCCAGTCGCCGAGATGGTCTAGCGGCCTACAATGAGCAGTTCTTC. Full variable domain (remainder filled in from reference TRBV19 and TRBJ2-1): DGGITQSPKYLFRKEGQNVTLSCEQNLNHDAMYWYRQDPGQGLRLIYYSQIVNDFQKGDIAEGYSVSREKKESFPLTVTSAQKNPTAFYLCASRRDGLAAYNEQFFGPGTRLTVL.

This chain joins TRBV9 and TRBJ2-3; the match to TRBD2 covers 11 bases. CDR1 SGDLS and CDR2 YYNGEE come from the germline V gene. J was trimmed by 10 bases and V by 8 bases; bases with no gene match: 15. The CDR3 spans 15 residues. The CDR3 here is CASATGTSGVEAQYF. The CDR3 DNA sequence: TGTGCCAGTGCGACCGGGACTAGCGGAGTGGAGGCGCAGTATTTT.

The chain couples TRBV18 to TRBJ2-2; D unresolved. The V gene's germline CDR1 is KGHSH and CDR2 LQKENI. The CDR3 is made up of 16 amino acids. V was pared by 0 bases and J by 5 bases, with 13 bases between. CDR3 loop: CASSPPQGTVTGELFF. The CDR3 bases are TGTGCCAGCTCACCACCACAAGGAACGGTGACCGGGGAGCTGTTTTTT.

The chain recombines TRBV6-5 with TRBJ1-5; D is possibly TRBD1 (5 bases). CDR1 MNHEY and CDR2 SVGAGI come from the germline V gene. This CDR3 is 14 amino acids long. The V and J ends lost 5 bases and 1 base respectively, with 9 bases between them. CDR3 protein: CASSPWGSNQPQHF. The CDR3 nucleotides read TGTGCCAGCAGTCCGTGGGGGAGCAATCAGCCCCAGCATTTT.

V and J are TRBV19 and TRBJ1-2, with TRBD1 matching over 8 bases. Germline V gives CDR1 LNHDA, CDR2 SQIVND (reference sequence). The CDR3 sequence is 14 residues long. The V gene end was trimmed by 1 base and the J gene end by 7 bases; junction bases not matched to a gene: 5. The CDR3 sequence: CASSIAGTGAGYTF. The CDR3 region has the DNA TGTGCCAGTAGTATAGCGGGGACAGGAGCTGGCTACACCTTC.

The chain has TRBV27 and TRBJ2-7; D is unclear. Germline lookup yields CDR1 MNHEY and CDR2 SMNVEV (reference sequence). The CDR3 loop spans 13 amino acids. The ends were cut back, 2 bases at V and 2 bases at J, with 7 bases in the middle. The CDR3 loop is CASSLRLTYEQYF. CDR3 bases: TGTGCCAGCAGTTTACGGCTAACCTACGAGCAGTACTTC.

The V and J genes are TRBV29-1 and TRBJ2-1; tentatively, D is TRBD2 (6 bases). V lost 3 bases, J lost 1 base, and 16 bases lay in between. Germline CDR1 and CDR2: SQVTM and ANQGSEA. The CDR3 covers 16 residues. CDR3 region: CSVDPSEHRSYNEQFF. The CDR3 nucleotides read TGCAGCGTTGACCCTAGCGAACATAGGTCCTACAATGAGCAGTTCTTC.

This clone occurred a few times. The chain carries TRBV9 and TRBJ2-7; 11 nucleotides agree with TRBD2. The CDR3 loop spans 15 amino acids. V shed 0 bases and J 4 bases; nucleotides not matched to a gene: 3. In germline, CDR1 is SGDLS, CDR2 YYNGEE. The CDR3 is CASSVELAGEYEQYF. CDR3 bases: TGTGCCAGCAGCGTAGAACTAGCGGGAGAGTACGAGCAGTACTTC.

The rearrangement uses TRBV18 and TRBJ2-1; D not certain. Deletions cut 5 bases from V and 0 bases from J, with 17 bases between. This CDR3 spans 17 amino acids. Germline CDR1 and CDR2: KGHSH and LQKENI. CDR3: CASSYGPPRSSYNEQFF. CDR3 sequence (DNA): TGTGCCAGCTCATACGGACCTCCCAGAAGCTCCTACAATGAGCAGTTCTTC.

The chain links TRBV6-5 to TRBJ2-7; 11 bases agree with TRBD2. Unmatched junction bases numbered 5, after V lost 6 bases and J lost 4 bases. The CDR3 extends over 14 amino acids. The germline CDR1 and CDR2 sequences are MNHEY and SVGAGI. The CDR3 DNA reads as TGTGCCAGCAGCCTACTAGCGGGAGATTACGAGCAGTACTTC. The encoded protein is CASSLLAGDYEQYF.